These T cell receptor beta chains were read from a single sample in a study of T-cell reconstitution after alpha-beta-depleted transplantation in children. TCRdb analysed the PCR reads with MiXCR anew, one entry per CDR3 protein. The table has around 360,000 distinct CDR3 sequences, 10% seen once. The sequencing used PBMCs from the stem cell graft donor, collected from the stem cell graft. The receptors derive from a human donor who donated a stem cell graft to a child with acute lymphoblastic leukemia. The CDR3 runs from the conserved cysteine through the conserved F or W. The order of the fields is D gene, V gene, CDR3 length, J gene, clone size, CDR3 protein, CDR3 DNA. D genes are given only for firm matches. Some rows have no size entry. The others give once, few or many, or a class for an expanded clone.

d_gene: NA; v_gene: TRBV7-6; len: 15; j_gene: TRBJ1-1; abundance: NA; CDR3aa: CASSATGYTNTEAFF; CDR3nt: TGTGCCAGCAGCGCGACAGGTTACACAAACACTGAAGCTTTCTTT
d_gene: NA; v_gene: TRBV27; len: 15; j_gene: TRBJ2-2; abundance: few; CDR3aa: CASSFGQLNTGELFF; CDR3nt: TGTGCCAGCAGTTTCGGACAGCTAAACACCGGGGAGCTGTTTTTT
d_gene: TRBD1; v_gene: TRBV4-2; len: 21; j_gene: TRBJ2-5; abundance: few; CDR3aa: CASSRESYRGFRDRGQETQYF; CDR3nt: TGTGCCAGCAGCCGAGAATCGTATCGAGGGTTCCGGGACAGGGGACAAGAGACCCAGTACTTC
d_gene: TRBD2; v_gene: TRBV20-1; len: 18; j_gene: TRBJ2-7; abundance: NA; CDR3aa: CSARDLRGAGALAYEQYF; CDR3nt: TGCAGTGCTAGAGATCTAAGGGGAGCGGGAGCCCTGGCCTACGAGCAGTACTTC
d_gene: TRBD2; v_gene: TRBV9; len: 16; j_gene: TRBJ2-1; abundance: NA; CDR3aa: CASSGGLAPKSGEQFF; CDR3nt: TGTGCCAGCAGCGGGGGACTAGCGCCCAAGTCAGGTGAGCAGTTCTTC
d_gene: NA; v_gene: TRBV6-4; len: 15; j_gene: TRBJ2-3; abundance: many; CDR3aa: CASSDSGGNTDTQYF; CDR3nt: TGTGCCAGCAGTGACTCTGGAGGAAACACAGATACGCAGTATTTT
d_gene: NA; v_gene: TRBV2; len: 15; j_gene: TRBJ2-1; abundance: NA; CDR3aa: CAITTRRPGYNEQFF; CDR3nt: TGTGCCATAACCACTCGGCGGCCTGGCTACAATGAGCAGTTCTTC
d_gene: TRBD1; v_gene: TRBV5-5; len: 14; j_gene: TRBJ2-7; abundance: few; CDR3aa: CASNLGTASYEQYF; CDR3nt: TGTGCCAGCAACCTGGGGACAGCGAGCTACGAGCAGTACTTC
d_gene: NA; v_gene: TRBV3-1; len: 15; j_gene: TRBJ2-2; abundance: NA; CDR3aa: CASSIGGINTGELFF; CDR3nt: TGTGCCAGCAGCATAGGAGGGATAAACACCGGGGAGCTGTTTTTT
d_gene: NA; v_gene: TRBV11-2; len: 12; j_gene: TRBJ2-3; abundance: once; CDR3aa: CASSFMRDTQYF; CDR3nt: TGTGCCAGCAGCTTCATGCGAGATACGCAGTATTTT
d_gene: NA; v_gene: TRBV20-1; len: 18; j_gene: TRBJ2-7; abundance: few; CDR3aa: CSARERSSHSPSPNEQYF; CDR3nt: TGCAGTGCTAGAGAGAGGTCTAGTCATTCCCCCTCTCCTAACGAGCAGTACTTC
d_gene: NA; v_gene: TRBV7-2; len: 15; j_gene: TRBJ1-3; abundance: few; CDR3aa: CASSQDSLSGNTIYF; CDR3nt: TGTGCCAGCAGCCAAGACAGCCTCTCTGGAAACACCATATATTTT
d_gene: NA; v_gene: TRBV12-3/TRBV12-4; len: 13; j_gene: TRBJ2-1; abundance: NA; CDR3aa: CASSLNEGGEQFF; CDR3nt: TGTGCCAGCAGTTTGAATGAGGGTGGTGAGCAGTTCTTC
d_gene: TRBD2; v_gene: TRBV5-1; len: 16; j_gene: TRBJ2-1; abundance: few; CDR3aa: CASSPVAGGGVNEQFF; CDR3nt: TGCGCCAGCAGCCCCGTAGCGGGAGGGGGAGTAAATGAGCAGTTCTTC
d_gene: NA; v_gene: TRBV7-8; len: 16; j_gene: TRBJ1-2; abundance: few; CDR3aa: CASSLVFGGNSYGYTF; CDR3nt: TGTGCCAGCAGCTTAGTATTTGGAGGGAATAGCTATGGCTACACCTTC
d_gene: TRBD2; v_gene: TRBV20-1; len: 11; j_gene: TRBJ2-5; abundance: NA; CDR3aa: CSAISGETQYF; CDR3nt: TGCAGTGCTATTAGCGGGGAGACCCAGTACTTC
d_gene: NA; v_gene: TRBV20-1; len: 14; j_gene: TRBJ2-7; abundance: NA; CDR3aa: CSASGDRTAYEQYF; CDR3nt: TGCAGTGCCAGCGGCGATAGGACGGCCTACGAGCAGTACTTC
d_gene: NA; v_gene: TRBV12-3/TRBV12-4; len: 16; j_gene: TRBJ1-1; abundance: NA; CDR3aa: CASSLRHLTPGTEAFF; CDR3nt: TGTGCCAGCAGTTTAAGGCATCTAACCCCCGGGACTGAAGCTTTCTTT
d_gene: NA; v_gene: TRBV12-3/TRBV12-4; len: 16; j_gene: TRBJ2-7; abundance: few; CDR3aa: CASSLVVWTSDYEQYF; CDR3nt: TGTGCCAGCAGTTTGGTGGTCTGGACATCGGACTACGAGCAGTACTTC
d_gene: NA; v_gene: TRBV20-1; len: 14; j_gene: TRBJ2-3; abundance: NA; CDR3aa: CSARLAASTDTQYF; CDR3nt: TGCAGTGCGCGGCTAGCCGCTAGCACAGATACGCAGTATTTT
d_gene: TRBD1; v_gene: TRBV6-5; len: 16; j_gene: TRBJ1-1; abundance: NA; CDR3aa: CASSYSGTGTNTEAFF; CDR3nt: TGTGCCAGCAGTTACTCGGGGACAGGGACGAACACTGAAGCTTTCTTT
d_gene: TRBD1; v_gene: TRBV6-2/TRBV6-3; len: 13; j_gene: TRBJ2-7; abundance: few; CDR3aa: CASKWTGFYEQYF; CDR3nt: TGTGCCAGCAAATGGACAGGGTTCTACGAGCAGTACTTC
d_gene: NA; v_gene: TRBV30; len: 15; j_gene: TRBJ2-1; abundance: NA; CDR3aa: CAWSVSGGSYNEQFF; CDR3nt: TGTGCCTGGAGTGTGAGCGGTGGCTCCTACAATGAGCAGTTCTTC
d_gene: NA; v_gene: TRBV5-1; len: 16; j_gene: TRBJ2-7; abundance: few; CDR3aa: CASSLGPADPKYEQYF; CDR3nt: TGCGCCAGCAGCTTGGGCCCCGCAGACCCTAAGTACGAGCAGTACTTC
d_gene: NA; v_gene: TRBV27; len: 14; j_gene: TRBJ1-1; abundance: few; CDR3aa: CASNSPGGEKGAFF; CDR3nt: TGTGCCAGCAATTCCCCAGGTGGGGAAAAGGGAGCTTTCTTT
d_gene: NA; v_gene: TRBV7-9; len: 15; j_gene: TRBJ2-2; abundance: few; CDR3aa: CASSLGSGVTGELFF; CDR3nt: TGTGCCAGCAGCTTAGGATCGGGGGTCACCGGGGAGCTGTTTTTT
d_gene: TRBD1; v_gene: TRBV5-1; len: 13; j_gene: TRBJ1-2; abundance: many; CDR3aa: CASSVGQGDGYTF; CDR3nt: TGCGCCAGCAGCGTGGGACAGGGGGATGGCTACACCTTC
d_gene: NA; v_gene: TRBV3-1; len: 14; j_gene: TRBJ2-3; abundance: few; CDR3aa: CASSLSLDTDTQYF; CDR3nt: TGTGCCAGCAGCCTCTCGCTAGACACAGATACGCAGTATTTT
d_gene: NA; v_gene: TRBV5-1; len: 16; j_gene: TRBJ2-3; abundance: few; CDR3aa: CASSFPSRQGADTQYF; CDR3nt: TGCGCCAGCAGCTTTCCCAGTCGGCAGGGCGCAGATACGCAGTATTTT
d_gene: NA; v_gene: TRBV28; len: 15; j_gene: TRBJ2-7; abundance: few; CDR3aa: CASSLLRGGSYEQYF; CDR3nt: TGTGCCAGCAGTTTACTCAGGGGGGGCTCCTACGAGCAGTACTTC
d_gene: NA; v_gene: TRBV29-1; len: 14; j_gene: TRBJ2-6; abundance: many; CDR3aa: CSVSGTTGANVLTF; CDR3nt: TGCAGCGTTTCCGGGACAACTGGGGCCAACGTCCTGACTTTC
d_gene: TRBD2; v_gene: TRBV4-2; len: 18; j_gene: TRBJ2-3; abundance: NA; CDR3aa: CASSQATASGREGDTQYF; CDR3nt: TGTGCCAGCAGCCAAGCTACGGCTAGCGGGAGGGAGGGAGATACGCAGTATTTT
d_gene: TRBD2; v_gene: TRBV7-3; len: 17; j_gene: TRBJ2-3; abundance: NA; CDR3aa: CASSSGTSGISTDTQYF; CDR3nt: TGTGCCAGCAGCTCCGGGACTAGCGGGATTAGCACAGATACGCAGTATTTT
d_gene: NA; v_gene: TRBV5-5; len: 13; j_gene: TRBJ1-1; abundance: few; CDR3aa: CASSPGHRDEAFF; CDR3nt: TGTGCCAGCAGCCCAGGGCATAGGGACGAAGCTTTCTTT
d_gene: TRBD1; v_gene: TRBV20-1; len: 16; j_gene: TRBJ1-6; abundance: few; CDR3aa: CSARQGASSYNSPLHF; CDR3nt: TGCAGTGCTAGGCAGGGGGCTAGCTCCTATAATTCACCCCTCCACTTT